This entry concerns a single TCR beta chain. This clonotype was seen at least ten times. It lacks a known antigen. No per-base quality is available; no much larger clone lies one base away. The data were taken from a study of blood T cells in healthy people across ages (dated by TCRdb to 2015 to 2017). At the level of the whole study: In model experiments, template switching captured roughly one uniquely barcoded TCR beta cDNA molecule for every two T cells. Age-related changes in TCR beta repertoire diversity were measured in the study by deep sequencing normalized with unique cDNA molecular identifiers. The donors were divided into four age groups: young (average roughly 15 years), middle-aged (approximately 39), aged (around 59) and long-lived (nearly 85). For two donors (one aged 18 to 30 and one aged 80 or older), the study analyzed two additional independent replicas of 1 million unique cDNA reads from the same blood draw. General study outcomes and caveats: Donor CMV infection status was unknown, potentially confounding age-related changes in expanded clonotypes. The percentage of naive T cells measured by flow cytometry correlated strongly with observed TCR beta diversity. As age increased, observed TCR beta diversity per million T cells dropped in a roughly linear way, and a significant reduction was already evident by age 40. Estimates of total diversity based on one million sequenced T cells were considered lower bounds and underestimates. The long-lived group showed more naive CD4+ T cells, fewer expanded clones and increased TCR diversity than the aged group, suggesting age selection. Conclusive comparison of naive and antigen-experienced compartments was prevented by the profiling of bulk unsorted PBMCs.

Systemically healthy Caucasian individuals from Russia, 35 to 50 in total and aged about 6 to 90 years, were included as donors. Approximately 9.7 milliliters of peripheral blood were drawn from each donor into EDTA-treated Vacutainer tubes. Ficoll-Paque density-gradient centrifugation was used to isolate PBMCs, with at least 6 million obtained per sample. Trizol reagent was used to extract total RNA from the PBMCs, yielding at least 6 micrograms per sample. For every donor, flow cytometry on a PBMC aliquot measured the percentage of naive CD45RAhigh/CD27high T cells. Library prep was done by 5' RACE. This sample was sequenced with an Illumina HiSeq 2500. The second PCR ran for roughly 7 to 11 cycles and used a J-beta primer mix along with a sample-barcoded 5' primer. A template-switch 5' adaptor carrying 12 random nucleotides introduced a unique molecular identifier onto each TCR beta cDNA molecule. Each sample yielded at least 3 million CDR3-containing paired-end reads. All of the RNA was converted into first-strand cDNA using the Mint cDNA synthesis kit, with a TRBC-specific oligonucleotide serving as the primer. Following uracil-DNA glycosylase treatment, all cDNA underwent a first 18-cycle PCR with the universal primers M1SS and BC2_uni_R. Processing in the source paper ran as follows. Normalization of each sample was performed by random selection of 1 million high-quality reads, each carrying a distinct molecular identifier. Reads with shared molecular identifiers were discarded instead of being binned into consensus sequences. MiTCR, run with a Q25 quality threshold and the strictest error-elimination algorithm, handled CDR3 identification, clonotype clustering and error correction. A nonparametric unseen species model with Euler transformation was used to estimate lower-bound total TCR beta diversity. The public sequencing data were trimmed at Q25 with fastp and processed into clonotypes with MiXCR by TCRdb, which kept only in-frame beta chains. CDR3 protein duplicates are merged, each entry listing the most common genes and DNA. TCRdb's processing, not the authors' own work, is the source of the V and J calls. The sample table contains 900,000 to 950,000 distinct CDR3 sequences; only one count was recorded for roughly 28% of them. The ten largest clonotypes hold approximately 10% of the sample.

V has 5 bases trimmed and J has 0 bases trimmed; junction bases matching no gene number 9. The CDR3, from cysteine to phenylalanine, totals 16 residues. The entry retains the CDR3 DNA only, 48 bases that are in frame from base 1. CDR1 SGHNT and CDR2 YYREEE are derived from the germline V gene (reference sequence). The same data also contributed to another study, on T cells of mothers and their children. The second paper states: Donors were nine systemically healthy Caucasian individuals: three mothers and their six children. cDNA synthesis used all of the extracted RNA, with roughly 1.5 ug of RNA in each 15 ul reaction. In the second PCR, the M1S primer added sample barcodes and 2-4 random nucleotides. More than 8.5 million TCR beta CDR3 reads were obtained from each mother, and some 3.3 million reads were obtained from each child. In both related and unrelated pairs, thymic selection shapes the output of TCR recombination in a similar way, with inherited differences having only a minor effect. Related mother-child pairs always showed normalized repertoire overlap that was slightly higher than in unrelated mother-child pairs, though the difference was never significant. No persistent microchimeric T cell clones were found, with a detection sensitivity of 85 to 100 clones per million clonotypes. The study used deep NGS to compare TCR beta repertoires of mothers and children, seeking features distinguishing related mother-child pairs from unrelated individuals. Mothers averaged approximately 40 +/- 4 years of age and children averaged around 11 +/- 4 years. After adapter ligation with NEBNext reagents, the libraries were sequenced on Illumina HiSeq 2000 with 100+100 nt paired-end reads. To prevent cross-contamination, the mother and child libraries were prepared one month apart and sequenced in separate runs. Each donor had between about 450,000 and 2,100,000 distinct TCR beta clonotypes identified. Naive TCR beta clonotypes were estimated from low-frequency clonotypes matched to each donor's FACS-determined naive share, without sorting.

This TCR was sampled from a middle-aged woman in good health. What was sequenced was blood. The sequence links TRBV5-4 to TRBJ2-3, with TRBD2 matching 7 junction bases. The DNA is as follows: TGTGCCAGCAGTTCCACGACTAGCCTTAGCACAGATACGCAGTATTTT. This gives the protein CASSSTTSLSTDTQYF.